Presented here are 21 T cell receptor beta chains from one specimen sequenced in a study of cytomegalovirus exposure and HLA in healthy donors. Here immunoSEQ multiplex PCR was the method, and the copy in TCRdb shows in-frame clones only, minus some. The top ten hold around 2.4% of the sample, which has over 150,000 clones, about 88% seen once. The sequenced sample was PBMCs. These receptors all stem from a woman between 18 and 29 years old in good health and CMV-seronegative.

This clone was counted between two and nine times. V is TRBV9 and J is TRBJ1-1, with D tentatively TRBD1 (6 bases). CDR1 is SGDLS and CDR2 is YYNGEE in the germline V gene. V was pared by 5 bases and J by 4 bases, with 12 bases between. The CDR3 contains 13 residues. The CDR3 loop reads CASSSTGSTEAFF. In nucleotides, the CDR3 is TGTGCCAGCAGTTCAACAGGGAGCACTGAAGCTTTCTTT. Variable domain in full (rest from reference TRBV9 and TRBJ1-1): DSGVTQTPKHLITATGQRVTLRCSPRSGDLSVYWYQQSLDQGLQFLIQYYNGEERAKGNILERFSAQQFPDLHSELNLSSLELGDSALYFCASSSTGSTEAFFGQGTRLTVV.

V gene TRBV5-1 combines with J gene TRBJ2-7; TRBD1 is a possible D gene (5 bases). Per germline, CDR1 SGHRS and CDR2 YFSETQ. CDR3 length: 14 residues. Trimming removed 7 bases from V and 2 bases from J, with 16 bases in between. CDR3 sequence: CASGRAGLPYEQYF. The DNA for the CDR3 is TGCGCCAGCGGACGGGCAGGGCTACCCTACGAGCAGTACTTC.

This clone was recorded once. V and J are TRBV19 and TRBJ1-2; the D is unclear. Germline CDR1 and CDR2: LNHDA and SQIVND (reference sequence). Between the trimmed V and J ends, which lost 4 bases and 4 bases, there was a span of 16 bases. This CDR3 has 15 residues. The DNA of the CDR3 is TGTGCCAGTAGTAGGGCCACCATGCCAACCTATGGCTACACCTTC. This translates into CASSRATMPTYGYTF.

The table lists this clone with a count of one. The V call is TRBV2, the J call TRBJ2-6; 7 bases line up with TRBD1. CDR1 is SNHLY, CDR2 FYNNEI, per germline. V lost 5 bases and J lost 0; bases outside the gene matches: 10. This CDR3 spans 18 amino acids. The CDR3 DNA reads as TGTGCCAGCAGTACGAGGGACAGAGTCAGCTCTGGGGCCAACGTCCTGACTTTC. Protein product: CASSTRDRVSSGANVLTF.

J is TRBJ1-1 and V is TRBV30; D call uncertain. Trimming pared 3 bases from V and 1 base from J, leaving 12 bases between. CDR3 length equals 14 residues. Germline V gene sequence: CDR1 GTSNPN, CDR2 SVGIG (reference sequence). CDR3 loop: CAWSAIAWNTEAFF. DNA for the CDR3: TGTGCCTGGAGCGCTATAGCGTGGAACACTGAAGCTTTCTTT.

CDR3 in DNA: TGTGCCAGCAGCCAGGCCAGGACAGGGTCCCTCTCCGGGGGCTACACCTTC. It is translated as CASSQARTGSLSGGYTF. The chain links TRBV4-2 to TRBJ1-2; 8 bases agree with TRBD1. After removal of 3 bases from V and 8 bases from J, the junction contained 17 bases not matched to a gene. The CDR3 covers 17 residues. Looked up from germline, CDR1 is LGHNA and CDR2 is YNFKEQ.

This clone occurred a few times. This chain uses TRBV27 with TRBJ1-2; no definite D call. The CDR3 is 13 amino acids. The V gene's germline CDR1 is MNHEY and CDR2 SMNVEV (reference sequence). The V end was cut by 6 bases, the J end by 0 bases, with 8 bases between. The CDR3 sequence: CASRKQPNYGYTF. The CDR3 DNA follows: TGTGCCAGCAGGAAACAGCCTAACTATGGCTACACCTTC.

This chain uses TRBV5-5 with TRBJ2-7, with TRBD1 identical over 7 bases. The germline CDR1 and CDR2 sequences are SGHKS and YYEKEE (reference sequence). CDR3 size: 14 residues. V shed 4 bases, J shed 6 bases, and the junction held 10 bases outside the gene matches. For the CDR3, the DNA is TGTGCCAGCAGCGAACAGGGGCGCCATAGCGAGCAGTACTTC. This translates into CASSEQGRHSEQYF.

The V call is TRBV11-2, the J call TRBJ2-1; tentative D call: TRBD2 (6 bases). The CDR3 runs to 15 residues. Germline V gene sequence: CDR1 SGHAT, CDR2 FQNNGV. V dropped 2 bases and J dropped 9 bases, with 17 bases sitting between them. CDR3 loop: CASSLFRRGVGEQFF. CDR3 nucleotide sequence: TGTGCCAGCAGCTTATTTCGACGCGGGGTCGGTGAGCAGTTCTTC.

The chain combines TRBV6-5 with TRBJ2-2, with D unresolved. The CDR3 consists of 15 residues. V lost 6 bases and J 1 base, leaving 12 bases between the germline ends. CDR1 is MNHEY, CDR2 SVGAGI, per germline. This CDR3 is CASRVLQRNTGELFF. The CDR3 nucleotides read TGTGCCAGCAGGGTATTACAGAGGAACACCGGGGAGCTGTTTTTT.

The gene calls are TRBV4-1 and TRBJ2-1; TRBD2 matches at 12 bases. Per germline, CDR1 MGHRA and CDR2 YSYEKL. CDR3 size: 16 residues. V dropped 2 bases and J dropped 8; count of bases not matched to a gene: 7. Here the CDR3 DNA reads TGCGCCAGCAGCCAATCACTAGCGGGAGGAGAGTATGAGCAGTTCTTC. Translation gives CASSQSLAGGEYEQFF.

This chain links TRBV6-1 with TRBJ1-5, with TRBD1 identical over 10 bases. Germline trimming cut 1 base from V and 6 bases from J; bases unmatched to any gene: 3. Per the germline V gene, CDR1 is MNHNS and CDR2 is SASEGT. The CDR3 is made up of 15 amino acids. The CDR3 DNA sequence: TGTGCCAGCAGTGAAGGGGACAGGGGAGGTCAGCCCCAGCATTTT. Translating gives CASSEGDRGGQPQHF.

J is TRBJ2-1 and V is TRBV4-3; D is ambiguous. CDR1 is LGHNA and CDR2 is YSLEER in the germline V gene. The CDR3 is 13 residues long. V was trimmed by 4 bases and J by 8 bases, leaving 12 bases between them. The CDR3 nucleotides read TGCGCCAGCAGCCCAAGTAGCCGGGATGAGCAGTTCTTC. Translation: CASSPSSRDEQFF.

The rearrangement uses TRBV28 and TRBJ2-7, with unresolved D. The CDR3 has 12 residues. V gave up 6 bases and J gave up 3 bases, with 9 bases separating them. CDR1 MDHEN and CDR2 SYDVKM come from the germline V gene. The CDR3 DNA reads as TGTGCCAGCAGCCCCCTTAGCTACGAGCAGTACTTC. Protein product: CASSPLSYEQYF.

The rearrangement uses TRBV12-5 and TRBJ2-3; possibly TRBD1 for D (6 bases). Trimming left V 1 base short and J 4 bases short, with 18 bases between. Germline values: CDR1 LGHNT, CDR2 FRNRAP. There are 17 residues in the CDR3. This CDR3 reads CASGLARTELRPDTQYF. DNA for the CDR3: TGTGCTAGTGGTTTGGCCCGGACAGAGTTGCGTCCAGATACGCAGTATTTT.

V usage is TRBV7-9 and J usage is TRBJ2-2; tentatively, D is TRBD2 (6 bases). Germline assignment: CDR1 SEHNR and CDR2 FQNEAQ (reference sequence). V was clipped by 2 bases and J by 2 bases, with 12 bases between them. The CDR3 totals 16 residues. The CDR3 region has the DNA TGTGCCAGCAGCTTAATGAGGGACTCCAACACCGGGGAGCTGTTTTTT. Translating it yields CASSLMRDSNTGELFF.

The CDR3 sequence: CASSIGSGMRGEQYF. The CDR3 bases are TGTGCCAGTAGTATAGGTAGCGGGATGCGTGGCGAGCAGTACTTC. The V and J genes are TRBV19 and TRBJ2-7; 8 nucleotides align to TRBD2. The CDR3 totals 15 residues. Germline V CDR1 and CDR2: LNHDA, SQIVND (reference sequence). Trimming at V came to 1 base and at J to 6 bases, leaving 8 bases not matched to a gene.

The rearrangement joins TRBV28 to TRBJ2-7; 7 bases align to TRBD2. The CDR3 sequence is 14 residues long. Germline V gene lookup returns CDR1 MDHEN and CDR2 SYDVKM. V lost 7 bases and J lost 0; bases outside the gene matches: 6. CDR3 amino acids: CASTLGGSSYEQYF. The CDR3 nucleotides read TGTGCCAGCACCTTGGGGGGGAGCTCCTACGAGCAGTACTTC.

The chain combines TRBV9 with TRBJ1-3, with D tentatively TRBD1 (6 bases). From germline, CDR1 is SGDLS and CDR2 YYNGEE. The CDR3 length is 15 residues. Trimming removed 0 bases from V and 10 bases from J, with 17 bases in between. The CDR3 reads CASSVEGGRGRTIYF. DNA of the CDR3: TGTGCCAGCAGCGTAGAGGGTGGCAGGGGAAGGACCATATATTTT.

The CDR3 DNA follows: TGCGCCAGCAGCTTGTGGGGGACAGGGGGCAGAGGGACTGAAGCTTTCTTT. This translates into CASSLWGTGGRGTEAFF. The genes are TRBV5-1 and TRBJ1-1, with 12 bases fitting TRBD1. With V trimmed by 1 base and J by 5 bases, 9 bases remained unmatched. Germline V gene data show CDR1 as SGHRS and CDR2 as YFSETQ. CDR3 size: 17 residues.

This clone was detected only once. V and J are TRBV5-6 and TRBJ2-2, with D possibly matching TRBD1 (5 bases). V lost 0 bases to trimming and J lost 4 bases, with 13 bases between them. From germline, CDR1 is SGHDT and CDR2 YYEEEE. CDR3 length: 16 amino acids. The CDR3 loop is CASSLVGRATTGELFF. For the CDR3, the DNA is TGTGCCAGCAGCTTGGTAGGCAGGGCGACCACCGGGGAGCTGTTTTTT.